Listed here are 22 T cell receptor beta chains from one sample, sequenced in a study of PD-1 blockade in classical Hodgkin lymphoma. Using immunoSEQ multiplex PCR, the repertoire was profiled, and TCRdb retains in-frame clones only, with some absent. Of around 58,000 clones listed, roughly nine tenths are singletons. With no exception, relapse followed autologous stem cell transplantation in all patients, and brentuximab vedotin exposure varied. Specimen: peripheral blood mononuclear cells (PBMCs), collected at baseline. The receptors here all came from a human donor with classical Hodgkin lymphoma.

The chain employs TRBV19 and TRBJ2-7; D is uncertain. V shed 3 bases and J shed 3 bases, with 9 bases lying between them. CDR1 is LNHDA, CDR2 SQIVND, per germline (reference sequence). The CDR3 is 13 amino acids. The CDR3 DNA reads TGTGCCAGTAGTATTGGACCCATCTACGAGCAGTACTTC. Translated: CASSIGPIYEQYF.

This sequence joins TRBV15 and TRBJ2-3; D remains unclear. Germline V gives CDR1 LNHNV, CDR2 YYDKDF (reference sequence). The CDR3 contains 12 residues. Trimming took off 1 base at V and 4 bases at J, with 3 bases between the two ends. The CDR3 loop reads CATSRAADTQYF. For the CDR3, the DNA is TGTGCCACCAGCAGAGCGGCAGATACGCAGTATTTT. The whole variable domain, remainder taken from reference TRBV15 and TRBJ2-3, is DAMVIQNPRYQVTQFGKPVTLSCSQTLNHNVMYWYQQKSSQAPKLLFHYYDKDFNNEADTPDNFQSRRPNTSFCFLDIRSPGLGDTAMYLCATSRAADTQYFGPGTRLTVL.

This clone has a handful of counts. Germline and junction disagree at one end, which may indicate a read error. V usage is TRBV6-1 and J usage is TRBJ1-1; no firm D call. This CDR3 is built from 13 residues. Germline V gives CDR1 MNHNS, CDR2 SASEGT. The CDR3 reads CASSGFLKTEAFF. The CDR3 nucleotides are TGTGCCAGCAGTGGATTCTTGAAGACTGAAGCTTTCTTT.

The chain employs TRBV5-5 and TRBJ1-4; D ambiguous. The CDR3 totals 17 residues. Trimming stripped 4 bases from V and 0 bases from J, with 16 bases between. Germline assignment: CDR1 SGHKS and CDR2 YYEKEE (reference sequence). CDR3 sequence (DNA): TGTGCCAGCAGCCAAGCCTTTTCACAGTCAACTAATGAAAAACTGTTTTTT. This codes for CASSQAFSQSTNEKLFF.

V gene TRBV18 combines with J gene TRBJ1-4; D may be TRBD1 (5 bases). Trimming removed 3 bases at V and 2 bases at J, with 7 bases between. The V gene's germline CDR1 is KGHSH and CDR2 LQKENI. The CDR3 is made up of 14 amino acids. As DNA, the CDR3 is TGTGCCAGCTCACCGGGACCGACTAATGAAAAACTGTTTTTT. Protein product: CASSPGPTNEKLFF.

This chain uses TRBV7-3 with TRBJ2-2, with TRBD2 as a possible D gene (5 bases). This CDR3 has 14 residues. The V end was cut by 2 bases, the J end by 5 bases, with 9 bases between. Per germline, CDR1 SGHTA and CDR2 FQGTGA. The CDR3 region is CASSLAGVTGELFF. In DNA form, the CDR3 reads TGTGCCAGCAGCTTAGCCGGGGTTACCGGGGAGCTGTTTTTT.

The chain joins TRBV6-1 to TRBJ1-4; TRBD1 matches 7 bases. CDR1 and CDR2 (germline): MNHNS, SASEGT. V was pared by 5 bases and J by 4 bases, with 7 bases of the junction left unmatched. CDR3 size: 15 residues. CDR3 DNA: TGTGCCAGCAGTACTCACCGGGACAGTAATGAAAAACTGTTTTTT. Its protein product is CASSTHRDSNEKLFF.

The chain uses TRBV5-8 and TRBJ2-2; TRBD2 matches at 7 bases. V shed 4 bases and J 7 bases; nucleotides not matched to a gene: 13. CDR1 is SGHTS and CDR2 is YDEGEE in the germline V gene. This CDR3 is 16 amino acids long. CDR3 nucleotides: TGTGCCAGCAGCCCCGGGCTCGGACCGGGGGGCGGGGAGCTGTTTTTT. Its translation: CASSPGLGPGGGELFF.

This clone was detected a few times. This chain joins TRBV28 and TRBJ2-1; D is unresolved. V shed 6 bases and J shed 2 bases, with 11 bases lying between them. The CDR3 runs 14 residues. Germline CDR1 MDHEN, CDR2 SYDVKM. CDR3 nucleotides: TGTGCCAGCAGGAATGGGTATACCTACAATGAGCAGTTCTTC. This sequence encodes CASRNGYTYNEQFF.

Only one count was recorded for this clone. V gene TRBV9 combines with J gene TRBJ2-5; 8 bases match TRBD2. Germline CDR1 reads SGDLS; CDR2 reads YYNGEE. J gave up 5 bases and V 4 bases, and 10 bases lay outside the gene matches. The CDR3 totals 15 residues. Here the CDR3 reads CASSPRGTSWETQYF. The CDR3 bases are TGTGCCAGCAGCCCGAGAGGGACTAGTTGGGAGACCCAGTACTTC.

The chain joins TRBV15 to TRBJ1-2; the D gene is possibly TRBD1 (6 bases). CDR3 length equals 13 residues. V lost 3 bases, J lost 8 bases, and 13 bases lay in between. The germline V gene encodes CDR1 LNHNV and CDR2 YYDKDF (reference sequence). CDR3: CATSSRDTRGYTF. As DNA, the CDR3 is TGTGCCACCAGCAGCCGGGACACGCGGGGCTACACCTTC.

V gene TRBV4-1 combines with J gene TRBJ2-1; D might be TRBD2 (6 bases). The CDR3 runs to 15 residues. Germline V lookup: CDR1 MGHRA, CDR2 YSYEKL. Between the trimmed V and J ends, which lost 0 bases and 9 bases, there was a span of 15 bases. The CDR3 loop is CASSQDSTGVGEQFF. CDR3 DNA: TGCGCCAGCAGCCAAGATTCCACGGGAGTGGGTGAGCAGTTCTTC.

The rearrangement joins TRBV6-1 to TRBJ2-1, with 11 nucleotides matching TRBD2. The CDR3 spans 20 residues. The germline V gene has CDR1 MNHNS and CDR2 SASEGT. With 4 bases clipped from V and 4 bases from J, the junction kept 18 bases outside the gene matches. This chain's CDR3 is CASSATGGYPVAGGYNEQFF. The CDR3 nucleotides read TGTGCCAGCAGTGCCACAGGGGGCTATCCCGTAGCGGGAGGGTACAATGAGCAGTTCTTC.

Written as DNA, the CDR3 is TGTGCCAGCAGCTTACGCCAAGAGACCCAGTACTTC. Encoded protein: CASSLRQETQYF. The chain is built from TRBV7-9 and TRBJ2-5; D uncertain. Trimming removed 2 bases from V and 1 base from J, with 2 bases in between. Germline CDR1 SEHNR, CDR2 FQNEAQ (reference sequence). The CDR3 length is 12 residues.

The CDR3 DNA sequence: TGTGCCAGCGGCCATGAATACTCCGGCGTCAAAACTAGCACAGATACGCAGTATTTT. Translation: CASGHEYSGVKTSTDTQYF. The rearrangement links TRBV11-2 to TRBJ2-3; D remains unclear. Germline V lookup: CDR1 SGHAT, CDR2 FQNNGV. The CDR3 runs 19 residues. V was shortened by 8 bases and J by 0 bases, with 27 bases between the two germline ends. Complete variable domain (other parts from reference TRBV11-2 and TRBJ2-3): EAGVAQSPRYKIIEKRQSVAFWCNPISGHATLYWYQQILGQGPKLLIQFQNNGVVDDSQLPKDRFSAERLKGVDSTLKIQPAKLEDSAVYLCASGHEYSGVKTSTDTQYFGPGTRLTVL.

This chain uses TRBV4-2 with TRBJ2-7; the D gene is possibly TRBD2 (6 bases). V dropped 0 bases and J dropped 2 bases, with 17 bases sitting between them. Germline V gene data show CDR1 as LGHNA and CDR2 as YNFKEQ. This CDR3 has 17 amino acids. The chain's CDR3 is CASSQERAGSGPYEQYF. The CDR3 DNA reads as TGTGCCAGCAGCCAAGAGAGGGCGGGTAGCGGCCCCTACGAGCAGTACTTC.

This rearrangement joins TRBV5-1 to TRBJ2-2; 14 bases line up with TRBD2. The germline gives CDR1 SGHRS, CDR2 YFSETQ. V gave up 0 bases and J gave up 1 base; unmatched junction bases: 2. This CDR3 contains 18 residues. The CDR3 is CASSLAGTSGGNTGELFF. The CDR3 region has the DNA TGCGCCAGCAGCTTGGCCGGGACTAGCGGGGGGAACACCGGGGAGCTGTTTTTT.

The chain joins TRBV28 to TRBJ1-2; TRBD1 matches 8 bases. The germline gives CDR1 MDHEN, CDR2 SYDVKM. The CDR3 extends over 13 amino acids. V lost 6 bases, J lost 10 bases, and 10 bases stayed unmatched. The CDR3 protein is CASRPDRAELYTF. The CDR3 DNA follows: TGTGCCAGCAGGCCGGACAGGGCCGAGCTCTACACCTTC.

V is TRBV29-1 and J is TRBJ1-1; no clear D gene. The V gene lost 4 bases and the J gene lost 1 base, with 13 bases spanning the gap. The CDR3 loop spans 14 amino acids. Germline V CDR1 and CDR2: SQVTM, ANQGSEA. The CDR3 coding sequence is TGCAGCGTTGTTAACGGAAAAACGAACACTGAAGCTTTCTTT. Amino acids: CSVVNGKTNTEAFF.

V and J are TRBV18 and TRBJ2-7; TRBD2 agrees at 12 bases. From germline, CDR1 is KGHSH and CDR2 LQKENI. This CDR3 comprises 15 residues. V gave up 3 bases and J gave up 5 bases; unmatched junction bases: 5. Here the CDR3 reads CASSPRLAGDNEQYF. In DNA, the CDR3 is TGTGCCAGCTCACCCCGACTAGCGGGAGATAACGAGCAGTACTTC.

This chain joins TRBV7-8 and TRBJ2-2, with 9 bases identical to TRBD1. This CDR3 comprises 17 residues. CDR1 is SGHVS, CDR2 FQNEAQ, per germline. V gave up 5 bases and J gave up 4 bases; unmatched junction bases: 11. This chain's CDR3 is CASSRGGGTGLTGELFF. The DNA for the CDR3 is TGTGCCAGCAGCCGAGGGGGAGGGACAGGGCTCACCGGGGAGCTGTTTTTT.

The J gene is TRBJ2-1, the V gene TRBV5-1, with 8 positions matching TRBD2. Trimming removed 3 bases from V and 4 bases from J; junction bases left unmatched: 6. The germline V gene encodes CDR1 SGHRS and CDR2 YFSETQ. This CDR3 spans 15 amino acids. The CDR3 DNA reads TGCGCCAGCAGCTCTATAGCGGGAACTTACAATGAGCAGTTCTTC. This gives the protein CASSSIAGTYNEQFF. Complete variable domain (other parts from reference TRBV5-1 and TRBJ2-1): KAGVTQTPRYLIKTRGQQVTLSCSPISGHRSVSWYQQTPGQGLQFLFEYFSETQRNKGNFPGRFSGRQFSNSRSEMNVSTLELGDSALYLCASSSIAGTYNEQFFGPGTRLTVL.